In its sample, the clone carrying this T cell receptor beta chain was seen many times. The antigen is undetermined. The source of the sample is a study of T-cell memory formation after mild COVID-19. MiXCR, run by TCRdb on the 5' RACE reads, gives a single entry per CDR3 protein. This table has 280,000 or so distinct CDR3 sequences, approximately 8% appearing once. Study-level points and caveats: Contracting clones, day 15 to 85, had balanced CD4/CD8, and later expanders favored CD4+.

There are 12 residues in the CDR3. V was shortened by 6 bases and J by 4 bases, with 9 bases between the two germline ends. CDR1 and CDR2 (germline): LGHDT, YNNKEL (reference sequence). This chain connects TRBV3-1 to TRBJ1-2, with unresolved D. The origin of this receptor is a young man who had mild COVID-19 (a few samples of this study predate the infection). Cell type and time point are not known. Sequencing was performed on PBMCs or a T cell subset sorted from them (not recorded which). CDR3 nucleotides: TGTGCCAGCAGTCTGGGGATCTATGGCTACACCTTC. Its translation: CASSLGIYGYTF.